What follows are 25 T cell receptor beta chains derived from one specimen sequenced in a study of blood T cell repertoires in COVID-19. Repertoires were generated with immunoSEQ multiplex PCR, while TCRdb's copy carries only in-frame clones and drops some. The data contain approximately 160,000 clones, more than 85% of them seen just once; the ten biggest clones take up 1.5% to 2.5%. The material sequenced was peripheral blood. These receptors originate from a woman aged 55-70 years with COVID-19, enrolled during active disease.

This clone occurred once. The J gene is TRBJ1-1, the V gene TRBV3-1 (or the pseudogene TRBV3-2), with D possibly TRBD1 on 5 matching bases. Germline CDR1 and CDR2: LGHDT and YNNKEL (reference sequence). This CDR3 spans 14 amino acids. V was shortened by 1 base and J by 3 bases, with 9 bases between the two germline ends. The CDR3 is CASSQGGGDTEAFF. As DNA, the CDR3 is TGTGCCAGCAGCCAAGGCGGGGGGGACACTGAAGCTTTCTTT.

The genes are TRBV7-9 and TRBJ1-1, with D perhaps TRBD1 (6 bases). The V gene lost 2 bases and the J gene lost 0 bases, with 10 bases spanning the gap. Per the germline V gene, CDR1 is SEHNR and CDR2 is FQNEAQ (reference sequence). The CDR3 consists of 15 residues. The CDR3 DNA is TGTGCCAGCAGCTTACGGGGACAAATGAACACTGAAGCTTTCTTT. This sequence encodes CASSLRGQMNTEAFF.

The chain recombines TRBV19 with TRBJ1-2, with D possibly matching TRBD1 (5 bases). Trimming removed 4 bases at V and 3 bases at J, with 12 bases between. Germline V gives CDR1 LNHDA, CDR2 SQIVND (reference sequence). There are 14 residues in the CDR3. This CDR3 reads CASSTPGGDYGYTF. The CDR3, as DNA: TGTGCCAGTAGTACCCCCGGGGGGGACTATGGCTACACCTTC. Supplemented by reference TRBV19 and TRBJ1-2, the full variable domain reads DGGITQSPKYLFRKEGQNVTLSCEQNLNHDAMYWYRQDPGQGLRLIYYSQIVNDFQKGDIAEGYSVSREKKESFPLTVTSAQKNPTAFYLCASSTPGGDYGYTFGSGTRLTVV.

This chain uses TRBV10-3 with TRBJ1-3; a possible D gene is TRBD1 (5 bases). The CDR3 consists of 21 residues. V was pared by 6 bases and J by 0 bases, with 30 bases between. Germline CDR1 is ENHRY and CDR2 is SYGVKD. The CDR3 is CAISRRGPPQSASYSGNTIYF. The CDR3 DNA sequence: TGTGCCATCAGCCGAAGGGGTCCTCCCCAGTCCGCATCATACTCTGGAAACACCATATATTTT.

The chain uses TRBV18 and TRBJ1-3; D unclear. Trimming pared 6 bases from V and 0 bases from J, leaving 9 bases between. CDR1 and CDR2 from the germline V gene are KGHSH and LQKENI. The CDR3 runs to 14 residues. CDR3 DNA sequence: TGTGCCAGCTCGCCTACAGACTCTGGAAACACCATATATTTT. It encodes CASSPTDSGNTIYF.

The rearrangement links TRBV11-2 to TRBJ1-1; D remains unclear. The CDR3 is made up of 13 amino acids. V shed 2 bases and J shed 8 bases, with 12 bases lying between them. The germline V gene encodes CDR1 SGHAT and CDR2 FQNNGV. CDR3 nucleotides: TGTGCCAGCAGCTTACCCCGTACGGGGGAAGCTTTCTTT. This gives the protein CASSLPRTGEAFF.

V usage is TRBV7-2 and J usage is TRBJ1-4; no clear D gene. CDR3 length equals 15 residues. Per germline, CDR1 SGHTA and CDR2 FQGNSA. V was trimmed by 2 bases and J by 1 base, leaving 8 bases between them. The CDR3 DNA reads TGTGCCAGCAGCTTAAACAGCATAACTAATGAAAAACTGTTTTTT. Amino acid sequence: CASSLNSITNEKLFF.

The V gene is TRBV27, the J gene TRBJ1-5; 11 positions match TRBD1. J was trimmed by 6 bases and V by 1 base; bases with no gene match: 8. From germline, CDR1 is MNHEY and CDR2 SMNVEV (reference sequence). The CDR3 spans 17 residues. In DNA form, the CDR3 reads TGTGCCAGCAGTTTATTGGCGGGACAGGGGGTAGGTCAGCCCCAGCATTTT. The encoded protein is CASSLLAGQGVGQPQHF.

The chain carries TRBV9 and TRBJ1-1, with D unclear. Between the trimmed V and J ends, which lost 3 bases and 5 bases, there was a span of 17 bases. CDR3 length: 15 residues. CDR1 is SGDLS and CDR2 is YYNGEE in the germline V gene. CDR3 sequence reads: CASSADMFGRTEAFF. CDR3 sequence (DNA): TGTGCCAGCAGCGCCGACATGTTTGGAAGGACTGAAGCTTTCTTT.

The chain couples TRBV5-1 to TRBJ1-6; 7 nucleotides agree with TRBD1. The CDR3 has 14 amino acids. V trimming: 1 base; J trimming: 12 bases; junction bases outside the gene matches: 7. Germline CDR1 and CDR2: SGHRS and YFSETQ. The CDR3 coding sequence is TGCGCCAGCAGCTTGATAACAGGGGTAAAACCCCTCCACTTT. As protein: CASSLITGVKPLHF.

The rearrangement uses TRBV29-1 and TRBJ1-2, with 8 bases fitting TRBD1. This CDR3 has 11 amino acids. Germline values: CDR1 SQVTM, CDR2 ANQGSEA. Trimming cost V 4 bases and J 5 bases; bases outside gene matches: 0. This chain's CDR3 is CSVGTGYGYTF. CDR3 DNA sequence: TGCAGCGTTGGGACAGGGTATGGCTACACCTTC.

The V call is TRBV19, the J call TRBJ1-2; the D is unclear. V was cut by 4 bases and J by 7 bases, with 13 bases left in between. The germline V gene encodes CDR1 LNHDA and CDR2 SQIVND (reference sequence). The CDR3 totals 13 residues. The CDR3: CASSTSILGGYTF. DNA for the CDR3: TGTGCCAGTAGTACCTCTATTCTTGGTGGCTACACCTTC.

This chain links TRBV19 with TRBJ2-2; D is possibly TRBD2 (7 bases). Trimming shortened V by 2 bases and J by 4 bases, and 14 bases separated the two germline ends. Germline CDR1 reads LNHDA; CDR2 reads SQIVND (reference sequence). The CDR3 extends over 16 amino acids. This chain's CDR3 is CASSISRGAGTGELFF. The DNA for the CDR3 is TGTGCCAGTAGTATATCACGGGGGGCAGGCACCGGGGAGCTGTTTTTT.

The chain employs TRBV5-6 and TRBJ1-1; the D gene is possibly TRBD1 (6 bases). CDR1 and CDR2 from the germline V gene are SGHDT and YYEEEE. The ends were cut back, 4 bases at V and 13 bases at J, with 23 bases in the middle. This CDR3 is 14 amino acids long. The CDR3 spells CASSGPGDNLNDFF. DNA of the CDR3: TGTGCCAGCAGCGGCCCCGGGGACAATTTAAACGATTTCTTT.

The rearrangement joins TRBV5-4 to TRBJ1-6; the D gene is possibly TRBD1 (5 bases). V was trimmed by 6 bases and J by 10 bases, leaving 23 bases between them. There are 16 residues in the CDR3. The germline gives CDR1 SGHNT, CDR2 YYREEE (reference sequence). CDR3 region: CASTTQGTGGGSPLHF. CDR3 in DNA: TGTGCCAGCACGACGCAAGGGACGGGGGGAGGATCACCCCTCCACTTT.

The CDR3, as DNA: TGTGCCAGTAGTAAAGCCGCGGGGGCTAGTAGACTCTACGAGCAGTACTTC. Its translation: CASSKAAGASRLYEQYF. This chain connects TRBV19 to TRBJ2-7; weak D call: TRBD2 (7 bases). The CDR3 extends over 17 amino acids. The V end was cut by 4 bases, the J end by 3 bases, with 22 bases between. Germline loops: CDR1 LNHDA, CDR2 SQIVND (reference sequence).

The rearrangement joins TRBV30 to TRBJ1-2, with D tentatively TRBD1 (6 bases). The CDR3 contains 12 residues. The germline V and J ends were trimmed by 5 bases and 7 bases, with 14 bases remaining between them. CDR1 and CDR2 from the germline V gene are GTSNPN and SVGIG (reference sequence). The CDR3 DNA sequence: TGTGCCTGGGAACAGGGAAGGTCTGGCTACACCTTC. Its translation is CAWEQGRSGYTF.

The chain carries TRBV7-2 and TRBJ2-7, with 8 bases fitting TRBD2. Germline loops: CDR1 SGHTA, CDR2 FQGNSA. The CDR3 has 16 residues. Unmatched junction bases numbered 10, after V lost 1 base and J lost 5 bases. The CDR3 protein is CASSLVGSAGEDEQYF. In DNA, the CDR3 is TGTGCCAGCAGCTTAGTAGGTTCAGCGGGGGAGGACGAGCAGTACTTC.

The CDR3 here is CASSRTGQTLGNSPLHF. The CDR3 bases are TGCGCCAGCAGTCGAACTGGACAGACCCTGGGGAATTCACCCCTCCACTTT. This chain connects TRBV4-3 to TRBJ1-6; a possible D gene is TRBD1 (6 bases). V dropped 6 bases and J dropped 7 bases, with 22 bases sitting between them. The germline gives CDR1 LGHNA, CDR2 YSLEER. CDR3 length equals 17 residues.

This clone has only one observation. This chain links TRBV7-9 with TRBJ2-2; D uncertain. CDR1 SEHNR and CDR2 FQNEAQ come from the germline V gene (reference sequence). The length of the CDR3 is 16 residues. V lost 2 bases, J lost 3 bases, and 13 bases lay in between. The CDR3 here is CASSLLVYRDTGELFF. CDR3 nucleotide sequence: TGTGCCAGCAGCTTATTAGTTTACAGAGACACCGGGGAGCTGTTTTTT.

V gene TRBV15 combines with J gene TRBJ1-4; D is uncertain. Deletions cut 0 bases from V and 3 bases from J, with 8 bases between. Germline lookup yields CDR1 LNHNV and CDR2 YYDKDF (reference sequence). This CDR3 contains 15 residues. The CDR3 DNA sequence: TGTGCCACCAGCAGAGATCGGAGTTCTAATGAAAAACTGTTTTTT. Encoded protein: CATSRDRSSNEKLFF.

This clone was seen once. J is TRBJ2-7 and V is TRBV19, with TRBD1 as a possible D gene (6 bases). The CDR3 loop spans 14 amino acids. In germline, CDR1 is LNHDA, CDR2 SQIVND (reference sequence). Trimming took 4 bases from V and 3 from J, leaving 13 bases between them. The CDR3 DNA is TGTGCCAGTAGTAACCCAGGGGAACTCTACGAGCAGTACTTC. This encodes CASSNPGELYEQYF.

The V and J genes are TRBV5-1 and TRBJ1-4; the match to TRBD1 covers 9 bases. With V trimmed by 3 bases and J by 8 bases, 8 bases remained unmatched. CDR3 size: 15 residues. Germline V gives CDR1 SGHRS, CDR2 YFSETQ. DNA of the CDR3: TGCGCCAGCAGCTGGGGGACAGGGCGGAACGAAAAACTGTTTTTT. It translates to CASSWGTGRNEKLFF.

The J gene is TRBJ2-7, the V gene TRBV7-9; tentative D call: TRBD1 (5 bases). The germline CDR1 and CDR2 sequences are SEHNR and FQNEAQ (reference sequence). The V end lost 5 bases, the J end lost 6 bases, and 14 bases lay between the germline ends. This CDR3 has 13 amino acids. CDR3 amino acids: CASSLAGQVEQYF. The CDR3 nucleotides read TGTGCCAGCAGCCTCGCAGGGCAGGTCGAGCAGTACTTC.

CDR3 residues: CASSFILAGGDNEQFF. CDR3 coding DNA: TGTGCCAGCAGCTTCATTCTAGCGGGGGGTGACAATGAGCAGTTCTTC. The chain is built from TRBV7-9 and TRBJ2-1; TRBD2 agrees at 11 bases. Germline trimming cut 3 bases from V and 5 bases from J; bases unmatched to any gene: 6. CDR1 SEHNR and CDR2 FQNEAQ come from the germline V gene (reference sequence). The CDR3 length is 16 residues.